The next 27 T cell receptor beta chains were all read from a single sample in a study of T cell responses to AZD1222 COVID-19 vaccine. Sequencing was performed with immunoSEQ multiplex PCR; in TCRdb, only in-frame clones are kept and a portion is missing. Among some 180,000 clones listed, approximately 94% were seen once. The sequences come from peripheral blood, collected 28 days after the second AZD1222 dose. Receptors originate from an adult who received the AZD1222 COVID-19 vaccine.

The rearrangement joins TRBV7-9 to TRBJ1-1; D is unclear. The CDR3 has 13 amino acids. The germline CDR1 and CDR2 sequences are SEHNR and FQNEAQ (reference sequence). The ends were cut back, 1 base at V and 2 bases at J, with 5 bases in the middle. As DNA, the CDR3 is TGTGCCAGCAGCTTAGTGGTTAACACTGAAGCTTTCTTT. Protein: CASSLVVNTEAFF. The variable domain in full, completed from reference TRBV7-9 and TRBJ1-1, reads DTGVSQNPRHKITKRGQNVTFRCDPISEHNRLYWYRQTLGQGPEFLTYFQNEAQLEKSRLLSDRFSAERPKGSFSTLEIQRTEQGDSAMYLCASSLVVNTEAFFGQGTRLTVV.

The chain carries TRBV4-2 and TRBJ2-1; the match to TRBD2 covers 15 bases. The germline CDR1 and CDR2 sequences are LGHNA and YNFKEQ. The V gene end was trimmed by 2 bases and the J gene end by 12 bases; junction bases not matched to a gene: 8. The CDR3 sequence is 16 residues long. Here the CDR3 reads CASSQPSGLAGGGQFF. The CDR3 bases are TGTGCCAGCAGCCAACCTTCCGGACTAGCGGGAGGGGGGCAGTTCTTC.

The V gene is TRBV2, the J gene TRBJ2-5; maybe TRBD2 (6 bases). Germline assignment: CDR1 SNHLY and CDR2 FYNNEI. This CDR3 contains 14 residues. Trimming removed 6 bases from V and 1 base from J, with 12 bases in between. CDR3 nucleotides: TGTGCCAGCAGGGGGACTGTTGGCCAAGAGACCCAGTACTTC. Translation: CASRGTVGQETQYF.

The rearrangement links TRBV19 to TRBJ1-5, with D tentatively TRBD1 (5 bases). Germline CDR1 is LNHDA and CDR2 is SQIVND (reference sequence). The CDR3 covers 15 residues. The V gene lost 3 bases and the J gene lost 11 bases, with 20 bases spanning the gap. The CDR3 reads CASSIVQEGLGAQHF. CDR3 sequence (DNA): TGTGCCAGTAGTATTGTTCAGGAGGGCCTAGGGGCCCAGCATTTT. Looking up the rest from reference TRBV19 and TRBJ1-5 gives the full variable domain: DGGITQSPKYLFRKEGQNVTLSCEQNLNHDAMYWYRQDPGQGLRLIYYSQIVNDFQKGDIAEGYSVSREKKESFPLTVTSAQKNPTAFYLCASSIVQEGLGAQHFGDGTRLSIL.

Only a few counts were recorded for this clone. The rearrangement uses TRBV6-5 and TRBJ1-3; tentatively, D is TRBD1 (6 bases). Germline V gene lookup returns CDR1 MNHEY and CDR2 SVGAGI. The CDR3 sequence is 15 residues long. Trimming left V 6 bases short and J 0 bases short, with 12 bases between. This CDR3 is CASRPQGSSGNTIYF. Written as DNA, the CDR3 is TGTGCCAGCAGACCTCAGGGGAGCTCTGGAAACACCATATATTTT.

The V call is TRBV6-6, the J call TRBJ1-1; D remains unclear. This CDR3 is built from 16 residues. V dropped 1 base and J dropped 0 bases, with 12 bases sitting between them. Germline V gives CDR1 MNHNY, CDR2 SVGAGI (reference sequence). The CDR3 region has the DNA TGTGCCAGCAGTTACTTGGTCGCACCCCTGAACACTGAAGCTTTCTTT. This codes for CASSYLVAPLNTEAFF.

The chain has TRBV19 and TRBJ2-2; perhaps D is TRBD1 or TRBD2 (5 bases each). Germline V gene data show CDR1 as LNHDA and CDR2 as SQIVND (reference sequence). The CDR3 extends over 16 amino acids. V was shortened by 1 base and J by 2 bases, with 11 bases between the two germline ends. This CDR3 is CASSIVGDRNTGELFF. For the CDR3, the DNA is TGTGCCAGTAGTATAGTGGGAGACAGAAACACCGGGGAGCTGTTTTTT.

The chain combines TRBV18 with TRBJ2-3; 9 bases align to TRBD1. With 5 bases clipped from V and 4 bases from J, the junction kept 7 bases outside the gene matches. The germline CDR1 and CDR2 sequences are KGHSH and LQKENI. The CDR3 has 15 amino acids. In nucleotides, the CDR3 is TGTGCCAGCTCATCCGGGACAGGGCGGGCAGATACGCAGTATTTT. This sequence encodes CASSSGTGRADTQYF.

The rearrangement links TRBV10-3 to TRBJ2-6, with D unclear. V was clipped by 3 bases and J by 0 bases, with 9 bases between them. The length of the CDR3 is 16 residues. Germline V gene sequence: CDR1 ENHRY, CDR2 SYGVKD. CDR3 DNA: TGTGCCATCAGTGACGGATTCCCCTCTGGGGCCAACGTCCTGACTTTC. This encodes CAISDGFPSGANVLTF.

V gene TRBV9 combines with J gene TRBJ1-2; D not resolved. The CDR3 is 13 amino acids. The V gene's germline CDR1 is SGDLS and CDR2 YYNGEE. Trimming took off 0 bases at V and 8 bases at J, with 11 bases between the two ends. The CDR3 region is CASSVGASGGYTF. CDR3 nucleotide sequence: TGTGCCAGCAGCGTAGGAGCCTCTGGGGGCTACACCTTC.

The CDR3 is CASSLTSQGAREKLFF. Here the CDR3 DNA reads TGCGCCAGCAGCTTGACCTCACAGGGGGCTAGGGAAAAACTGTTTTTT. The gene calls are TRBV5-1 and TRBJ1-4, with TRBD1 identical over 9 bases. There are 16 residues in the CDR3. J lost 8 bases, V lost 1 base, and 9 bases had no gene match. Germline V gene sequence: CDR1 SGHRS, CDR2 YFSETQ.

V and J are TRBV27 and TRBJ1-2; 10 nucleotides align to TRBD1. V was pared by 6 bases and J by 8 bases, with 9 bases of the junction left unmatched. This CDR3 has 14 amino acids. Germline V gene lookup returns CDR1 MNHEY and CDR2 SMNVEV (reference sequence). The CDR3 spells CASRTSGTGVGYTF. Here the CDR3 DNA reads TGTGCCAGCAGGACCTCCGGGACAGGGGTAGGCTACACCTTC.

This clone appeared once. The gene calls are TRBV6-2 or TRBV6-3 and TRBJ1-6; no reliable D call. The CDR3 contains 17 residues. In germline, CDR1 is MNHEY, CDR2 SVGEGT. The V end lost 0 bases, the J end lost 0 bases, and 9 bases lay between the germline ends. The CDR3 protein is CASSYSEVGSYNSPLHF. CDR3 nucleotides: TGTGCCAGCAGTTACTCGGAGGTTGGCTCCTATAATTCACCCCTCCACTTT.

The chain uses TRBV3-1 (or the pseudogene TRBV3-2) and TRBJ1-4; D might be TRBD1 (6 bases). Germline CDR1 reads LGHDT; CDR2 reads YNNKEL (reference sequence). The CDR3 contains 14 residues. V was clipped by 4 bases and J by 4 bases, with 10 bases between them. The CDR3 sequence: CASSLRGGNEKLFF. The CDR3 DNA sequence: TGTGCCAGCAGCCTCCGAGGGGGTAATGAAAAACTGTTTTTT.

V is TRBV19 and J is TRBJ2-3, with 13 bases that match TRBD2. CDR1 is LNHDA, CDR2 SQIVND, per germline (reference sequence). After removal of 5 bases from V and 2 bases from J, the junction contained 10 bases not matched to a gene. The CDR3 length is 18 residues. As DNA, the CDR3 is TGTGCCAGTAGTGTACCGGGACTAGCGGGGCTCTTCACAGATACGCAGTATTTT. This encodes CASSVPGLAGLFTDTQYF. Full variable domain (outside the CDR3, taken from reference TRBV19 and TRBJ2-3): DGGITQSPKYLFRKEGQNVTLSCEQNLNHDAMYWYRQDPGQGLRLIYYSQIVNDFQKGDIAEGYSVSREKKESFPLTVTSAQKNPTAFYLCASSVPGLAGLFTDTQYFGPGTRLTVL.

V and J are TRBV6-5 and TRBJ1-2; TRBD1 agrees at 10 bases. The CDR3 has 14 amino acids. After removal of 7 bases from V and 4 bases from J, the junction contained 6 bases not matched to a gene. The V gene's germline CDR1 is MNHEY and CDR2 SVGAGI. As DNA, the CDR3 is TGTGCCAGCAAAACCGGGACAGGGGTCTATGGCTACACCTTC. Encoded protein: CASKTGTGVYGYTF.

The chain employs TRBV6-1 and TRBJ2-7, with D possibly TRBD1 on 6 matching bases. The CDR3 runs to 16 residues. The germline V gene has CDR1 MNHNS and CDR2 SASEGT. Trimming took off 3 bases at V and 0 bases at J, with 15 bases between the two ends. The CDR3 DNA reads as TGTGCCAGCAGTGATTACAGGGTCGTCAGCTCCTACGAGCAGTACTTC. Its translation is CASSDYRVVSSYEQYF.

The CDR3 is CASSPSSGGGYEQYF. CDR3 coding DNA: TGTGCCAGCAGCCCATCTAGCGGAGGGGGGTACGAGCAGTACTTC. The chain couples TRBV3-1 (or the pseudogene TRBV3-2) to TRBJ2-7; D may be TRBD2 (7 bases). V was clipped by 4 bases and J by 4 bases, with 17 bases between them. Germline V lookup: CDR1 LGHDT, CDR2 YNNKEL (reference sequence). CDR3 length equals 15 residues.

The V call is TRBV20-1, the J call TRBJ1-2, with TRBD1 matching over 7 bases. V dropped 3 bases and J dropped 4; count of bases not matched to a gene: 8. CDR1 and CDR2 (germline): DFQATT, SNEGSKA (reference sequence). CDR3 length equals 14 residues. CDR3 coding DNA: TGCAGTGCTAGTACCCGGGACAGCTCCTATGGCTACACCTTC. Translated: CSASTRDSSYGYTF.

This sequence joins TRBV4-2 and TRBJ1-5, with a tentative D call TRBD1 (5 bases). The CDR3 sequence is 15 residues long. Between the trimmed V and J ends, which lost 0 bases and 3 bases, there was a span of 9 bases. CDR1 and CDR2 (germline): LGHNA, YNFKEQ. The CDR3 DNA follows: TGTGCCAGCAGCCAAGATCCAGGGAACAATCAGCCCCAGCATTTT. Residues: CASSQDPGNNQPQHF.

This chain links TRBV2 with TRBJ1-4; D possibly corresponds to TRBD1 (5 bases). Germline V gene sequence: CDR1 SNHLY, CDR2 FYNNEI. V dropped 7 bases and J dropped 0 bases, with 12 bases sitting between them. The CDR3 loop spans 15 amino acids. Here the CDR3 DNA reads TGTGCCAGCATGGTGGGGACGACAACTAATGAAAAACTGTTTTTT. It encodes CASMVGTTTNEKLFF.

CDR3 sequence reads: CASSILQAKNIQYF. Written as DNA, the CDR3 is TGTGCCAGTAGTATACTACAGGCCAAAAACATTCAGTACTTC. The chain links TRBV19 to TRBJ2-4; D uncertain. Germline CDR1 LNHDA, CDR2 SQIVND (reference sequence). V shed 2 bases and J shed 1 base, with 6 bases lying between them. CDR3 length: 14 amino acids.

This sequence joins TRBV10-3 and TRBJ2-1; TRBD1 is a possible D gene (5 bases). The CDR3 has 12 residues. Germline assignment: CDR1 ENHRY and CDR2 SYGVKD. The V end was cut by 3 bases, the J end by 11 bases, with 11 bases between. DNA for the CDR3: TGTGCCATCAGTGAAGGGCAGGGAAAGCAGTTCTTC. It translates to CAISEGQGKQFF.

The chain uses TRBV7-3 and TRBJ2-2; D is possibly TRBD1 or TRBD2 (5 bases each). Germline CDR1 SGHTA, CDR2 FQGTGA. The CDR3 runs to 16 residues. Trimming removed 4 bases at V and 6 bases at J, with 18 bases between. Written as DNA, the CDR3 is TGTGCCAGCAGCTCCCAAGGGGTGCGGGTAGCCGGGGAGCTGTTTTTT. Translated, it gives CASSSQGVRVAGELFF. The variable domain in full, completed from reference TRBV7-3 and TRBJ2-2, reads GAGVSQTPSNKVTEKGKYVELRCDPISGHTALYWYRQSLGQGPEFLIYFQGTGAADDSGLPNDRFFAVRPEGSVSTLKIQRTERGDSAVYLCASSSQGVRVAGELFFGEGSRLTVL.

The rearrangement joins TRBV7-8 to TRBJ1-1; D gene ambiguous. The CDR3 has 13 residues. With 6 bases removed from V and 4 bases from J, the gap between germline ends came to 12 bases. The germline gives CDR1 SGHVS, CDR2 FQNEAQ. CDR3 in amino acids: CASSRAHSTEAFF. CDR3 DNA sequence: TGTGCCAGCAGTCGAGCCCACAGCACTGAAGCTTTCTTT.

The chain employs TRBV11-2 and TRBJ2-1, with D perhaps TRBD2 (5 bases). Germline-derived CDR1 and CDR2 are SGHAT and FQNNGV. V was pared by 3 bases and J by 0 bases, with 9 bases between. The CDR3 length is 15 residues. The CDR3 bases are TGTGCCAGCAGCTTTAACGGGGACTCCTACAATGAGCAGTTCTTC. This gives the protein CASSFNGDSYNEQFF. Together with reference TRBV11-2 and TRBJ2-1, the CDR3 gives the full variable domain: EAGVAQSPRYKIIEKRQSVAFWCNPISGHATLYWYQQILGQGPKLLIQFQNNGVVDDSQLPKDRFSAERLKGVDSTLKIQPAKLEDSAVYLCASSFNGDSYNEQFFGPGTRLTVL.

The chain carries TRBV11-3 and TRBJ2-2; possibly TRBD2 for D (6 bases). Trimming took 2 bases from V and 7 from J, leaving 17 bases between them. The CDR3 runs 16 residues. In germline, CDR1 is SGHNT, CDR2 YENEEA. As DNA, the CDR3 is TGTGCCAGCAGCTTAAGGAGACTAGAGAAGGACGGGGAGCTGTTTTTT. Translated: CASSLRRLEKDGELFF.